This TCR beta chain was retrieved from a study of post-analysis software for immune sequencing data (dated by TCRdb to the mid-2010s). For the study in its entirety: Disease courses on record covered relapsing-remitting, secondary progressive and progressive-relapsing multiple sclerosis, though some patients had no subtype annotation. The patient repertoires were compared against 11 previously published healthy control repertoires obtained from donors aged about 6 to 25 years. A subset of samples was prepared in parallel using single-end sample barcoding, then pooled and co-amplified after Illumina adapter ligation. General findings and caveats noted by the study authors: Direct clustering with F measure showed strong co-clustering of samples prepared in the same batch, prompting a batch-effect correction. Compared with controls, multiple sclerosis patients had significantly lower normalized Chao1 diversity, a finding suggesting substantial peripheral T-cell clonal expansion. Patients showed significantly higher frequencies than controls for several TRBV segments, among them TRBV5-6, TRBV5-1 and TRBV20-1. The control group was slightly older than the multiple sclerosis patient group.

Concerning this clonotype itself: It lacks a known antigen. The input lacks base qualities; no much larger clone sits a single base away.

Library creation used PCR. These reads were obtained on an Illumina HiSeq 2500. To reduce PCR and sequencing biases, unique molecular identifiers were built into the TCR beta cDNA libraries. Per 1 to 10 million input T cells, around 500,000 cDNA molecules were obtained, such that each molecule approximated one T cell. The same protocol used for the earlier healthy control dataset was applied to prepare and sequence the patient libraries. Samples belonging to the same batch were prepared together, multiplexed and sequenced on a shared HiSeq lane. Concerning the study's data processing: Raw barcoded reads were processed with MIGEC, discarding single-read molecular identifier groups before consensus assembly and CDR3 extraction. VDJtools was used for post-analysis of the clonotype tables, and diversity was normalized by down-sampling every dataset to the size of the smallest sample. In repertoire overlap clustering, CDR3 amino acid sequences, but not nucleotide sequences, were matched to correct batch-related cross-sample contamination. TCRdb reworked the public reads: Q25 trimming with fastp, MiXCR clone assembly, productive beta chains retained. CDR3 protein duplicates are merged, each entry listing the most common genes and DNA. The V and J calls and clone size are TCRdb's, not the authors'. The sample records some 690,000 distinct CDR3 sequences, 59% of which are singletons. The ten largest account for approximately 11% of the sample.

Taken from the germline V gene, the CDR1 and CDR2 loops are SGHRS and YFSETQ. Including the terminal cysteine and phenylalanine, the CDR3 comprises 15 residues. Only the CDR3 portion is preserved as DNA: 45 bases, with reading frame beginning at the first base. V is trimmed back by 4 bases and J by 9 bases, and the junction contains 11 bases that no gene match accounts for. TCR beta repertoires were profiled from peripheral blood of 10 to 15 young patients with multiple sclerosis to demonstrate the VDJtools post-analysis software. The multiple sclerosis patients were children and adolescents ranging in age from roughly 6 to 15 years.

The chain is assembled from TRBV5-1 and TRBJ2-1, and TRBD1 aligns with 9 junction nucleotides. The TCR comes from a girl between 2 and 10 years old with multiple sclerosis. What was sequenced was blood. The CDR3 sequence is CASSLAGQGMGEQFF. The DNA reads TGCGCCAGCAGCCTGGCGGGACAGGGAATGGGTGAGCAGTTCTTC.